This T cell receptor beta chain was sequenced in a study of T-cell memory formation after mild COVID-19 (dated by TCRdb to about 2021). Regarding the research as a whole: TCR sequence clusters from the two donors were found to be largely donor specific. In a couple of donors, T-cell clones that expanded and contracted after mild COVID-19 were followed by sequencing TCRalpha and TCRbeta repertoires longitudinally. Two young, previously healthy adult volunteers made up the cohort, one male and one female. Results the study describes overall, beyond this receptor: Some responding clones were detected in pre-infection memory, which suggested that pre-existing cross-reactive memory T cells had joined the SARS-CoV-2 response. The study included only a couple of mild cases, and larger cohorts that include severe cases with pre-infection samples were judged to be necessary. From day 15 to 85, contracting clones showed balanced CD4/CD8 phenotypes, whereas a second wave of clones that expanded from day 15 to 37 leaned towards CD4+. SARS-CoV-2 specificity of the second-wave clones peaking on day 37 was not confirmed. Contracting CD4+ clones turned up mainly in the CM and EM memory subsets, whereas EMRA was where CD8+ clones were enriched.

Measured from the cysteine to the phenylalanine, the CDR3 is 16 residues long. Just CDR3 DNA is preserved here, 48 bases in frame from base 1. The junction shows trimming of 0 bases on V and 5 bases on J, plus 16 bases between the germline ends. According to the germline V gene, CDR1 reads SGHTA and CDR2 reads FQGNSA. Ficoll-Paque density gradient centrifugation was used to isolate PBMCs. Sequencing was carried out with an Illumina NovaSeq 6000. Using 5'RACE with constant-segment primers, TCRalpha and TCRbeta cDNA libraries were constructed, with sample barcodes and unique molecular identifiers added in the process. RNA was extracted from every sample with Trizol reagent. Amplification of the libraries took two PCR steps, and the second step added a second sample barcode plus Illumina TruSeq adapters. Sequencing of libraries was performed on an Illumina NovaSeq with 2 x 150 bp paired-end reads. As for how the authors treated the data: Reads were demultiplexed and collapsed into UMI-guided consensus sequences with migec v1.2.7. With mixcr v2.1.11, UMI consensuses were aligned to TRA and TRB V and J templates and assembled into clonotypes. Expanded or contracted clonotypes were those called significant by both edgeR and NoisET, with noise models trained on biological replicates. For edgeR calls, a false discovery rate-adjusted p below 0.01 and a log2 fold-change threshold of 1 were applied. As an exploratory analysis of dynamics, max-normalized trajectories of the 1000 most abundant clonotypes were examined with PCA combined with hierarchical clustering. Separately sequenced CD4+ and CD8+ repertoires were used to assign a CD4 or CD8 phenotype to each responding clone. TCRdb's own reprocessing of the public reads used fastp at Q25 and MiXCR and kept productive beta chains. Each CDR3 protein appears once, grouped with its most common genes and DNA. None of the V and J calls come from the authors' own analysis; TCRdb made them. In all, the sample holds approximately 580,000 distinct CDR3 sequences, and about 20% of those were seen once. In total, the top ten clones hold about 12% of the sample.

This clonotype was seen a handful of times. The antigen it binds to is not known. Per-nucleotide qualities are absent, and no much larger clonotype sits a single base away. Input material: PBMCs or a T cell subset sorted from them (not recorded which). This clonotype originated in an adult woman who had mild COVID-19 (a few samples of this study predate the infection). The sample titles of this study are shuffled in the database, so cell type and time point are left out; the donor was told from shared clones. The chain is made from TRBV7-2 and TRBJ1-2; D gene: possibly TRBD1, on 6 matching bases. The nucleotides read TGTGCCAGCAGCTTAGCGGGGGCAGGGGAGGGGTATGGCTACACCTTC. Translated, it reads CASSLAGAGEGYGYTF.